The 20 T cell receptor beta chains below all came from one sample that was sequenced in a study of blood T cells in healthy people across ages. Primers used in a second PCR of about 6 to 11 cycles were a sample-barcoded 5' primer and a J-beta primer mix. TCRdb processed the 5' RACE reads anew with MiXCR; each CDR3 protein has one entry. The sample lists about 780,000 distinct CDR3 sequences; around 50% were seen once. Sample: blood. The receptor source for this set is an elderly man in good health.

This clonotype showed up many times. The gene calls are TRBV15 and TRBJ2-7; D could derive from TRBD1 or TRBD2 (5 bases each). Germline lookup yields CDR1 LNHNV and CDR2 YYDKDF (reference sequence). V lost 0 bases to trimming and J lost 8 bases, with 11 bases between them. The length of the CDR3 is 13 residues. The CDR3 region has the DNA TGTGCCACCAGCAGAGATTGGGACGGTCAGCAGTACTTC. Residues: CATSRDWDGQQYF.

This chain joins TRBV4-1 and TRBJ2-5; D is possibly TRBD1 (5 bases). The V end was cut by 2 bases, the J end by 4 bases, with 11 bases between. This CDR3 is 14 amino acids long. Germline CDR1 is MGHRA and CDR2 is YSYEKL. DNA for the CDR3: TGCGCCAGCAGCCAAAGGGATGGGGCAGAGACCCAGTACTTC. Encoded protein: CASSQRDGAETQYF.

The chain links TRBV7-2 to TRBJ2-7, with D possibly being TRBD2 (5 bases). Trimming took off 3 bases at V and 0 bases at J, with 12 bases between the two ends. Germline values: CDR1 SGHTA, CDR2 FQGNSA. CDR3 length: 15 amino acids. The CDR3 region has the DNA TGTGCCAGCAGCTTCGGACGAGCGGACTCCTACGAGCAGTACTTC. Translation: CASSFGRADSYEQYF.

The chain employs TRBV6-2 or TRBV6-3 and TRBJ2-1; perhaps D is TRBD1 or TRBD2 (5 bases each). The CDR3 runs to 16 residues. Per germline, CDR1 MNHEY and CDR2 SVGEGT. V lost 5 bases to trimming and J lost 4 bases, with 18 bases between them. The DNA of the CDR3 is TGTGCCAGCAGTACCCGTGGGACGGGACGTTACAATGAGCAGTTCTTC. It specifies CASSTRGTGRYNEQFF.

V gene TRBV5-1 combines with J gene TRBJ2-3; 11 bases match TRBD2. Germline-derived CDR1 and CDR2 are SGHRS and YFSETQ. The junction had 11 bases not matched to a gene; V was cut back by 4 bases and J by 4 bases. CDR3 length equals 17 residues. The CDR3: CASSPPLAGGPADTQYF. The CDR3 bases are TGCGCCAGCAGCCCCCCTTTAGCGGGAGGGCCCGCAGATACGCAGTATTTT.

This sequence joins TRBV15 and TRBJ2-3; D might be TRBD1 (6 bases). The germline V gene encodes CDR1 LNHNV and CDR2 YYDKDF (reference sequence). This CDR3 comprises 15 residues. V was shortened by 0 bases and J by 0 bases, with 7 bases between the two germline ends. The CDR3 bases are TGTGCCACCAGCAGAGAAGGGACAAGCACAGATACGCAGTATTTT. It yields the protein CATSREGTSTDTQYF.

This clonotype has more than one count but fewer than ten. The chain recombines TRBV7-2 with TRBJ2-7, with D possibly being TRBD2 (5 bases). V dropped 1 base and J dropped 0 bases, with 10 bases sitting between them. Per germline, CDR1 SGHTA and CDR2 FQGNSA. This CDR3 contains 15 residues. The CDR3 region is CASSLVSESSYEQYF. Here the CDR3 DNA reads TGTGCCAGCAGCTTAGTTAGCGAGAGCTCCTACGAGCAGTACTTC.

This clonotype came up a few times. This rearrangement joins TRBV7-2 to TRBJ2-7; 7 bases are shared with TRBD1. The J segment lost 4 bases and the V segment lost 0 bases, leaving 9 bases of the junction unmatched. This CDR3 spans 16 amino acids. Per the germline V gene, CDR1 is SGHTA and CDR2 is FQGNSA. The CDR3 here is CASSLAPGGVGYEQYF. DNA for the CDR3: TGTGCCAGCAGCTTAGCGCCAGGGGGAGTTGGTTACGAGCAGTACTTC.

Ten or more counts support this clonotype. This chain links TRBV28 with TRBJ2-7; the D is unclear. The CDR3 totals 15 residues. V lost 1 base, J lost 2 bases, and 12 bases lay in between. Germline lookup yields CDR1 MDHEN and CDR2 SYDVKM. In DNA, the CDR3 is TGTGCCAGCAGTTTATTGGCAGGCTTTACCTACGAGCAGTACTTC. As protein: CASSLLAGFTYEQYF.

Comment on this clonotype: A much larger clone differs from this one at a single base, so this may be a read error. The chain is built from TRBV7-2 and TRBJ2-1, with D possibly TRBD1 on 6 matching bases. This CDR3 has 15 residues. V gave up 6 bases and J gave up 13 bases, with 25 bases separating them. Germline V gives CDR1 SGHTA, CDR2 FQGNSA. This CDR3 is CASSFDGTFGNIQFF. The CDR3 DNA reads TGTGCCAGCAGTTTCGACGGGACATTTGGGAACATTCAGTTCTTC.

J is TRBJ2-7 and V is TRBV6-6; D is perhaps TRBD1 (6 bases). The CDR3 extends over 15 amino acids. Per germline, CDR1 MNHNY and CDR2 SVGAGI (reference sequence). V dropped 2 bases and J dropped 2 bases, with 13 bases sitting between them. The CDR3 bases are TGTGCCAGCAGTTACACAGGGACGGTAACCTACGAGCAGTACTTC. This gives the protein CASSYTGTVTYEQYF.

The CDR3 sequence: CATSRFTAQGYPYEQYF. The CDR3 nucleotides read TGTGCCACCAGCAGATTCACTGCTCAGGGGTACCCCTACGAGCAGTACTTC. This chain joins TRBV15 and TRBJ2-4; D may be TRBD1 (6 bases). Near its end, the DNA agrees better with TRBJ2-7, so the J call may be wrong. This CDR3 region has 17 residues. The germline V gene has CDR1 LNHNV and CDR2 YYDKDF (reference sequence).

There are a few counts of this clonotype. V and J are TRBV20-1 and TRBJ2-7; a possible D gene is TRBD1 (6 bases). In germline, CDR1 is DFQATT, CDR2 SNEGSKA (reference sequence). V was trimmed by 6 bases and J by 3 bases, leaving 21 bases between them. CDR3 length equals 15 residues. CDR3 loop: CSAYDRSGDYYEQYF. The CDR3 DNA is TGCAGTGCATATGACAGGTCAGGAGACTACTACGAGCAGTACTTC.

This clonotype came up a few times. V and J are TRBV29-1 and TRBJ1-1; TRBD1 is a possible D gene (5 bases). Per the germline V gene, CDR1 is SQVTM and CDR2 is ANQGSEA. CDR3 length equals 12 residues. V shed 7 bases and J shed 2 bases, with 11 bases lying between them. This CDR3 is CSAGGANTEAFF. For the CDR3, the DNA is TGCAGCGCTGGGGGTGCAAACACTGAAGCTTTCTTT.

The V call is TRBV20-1, the J call TRBJ1-4; 9 bases fit TRBD1. The germline gives CDR1 DFQATT, CDR2 SNEGSKA (reference sequence). The ends lost 4 bases at V and 7 bases at J; junction bases unmatched: 4. The CDR3 sequence is 13 residues long. This CDR3 is CSAKKGQGEKLFF. For the CDR3, the DNA is TGCAGTGCTAAGAAGGGACAGGGTGAAAAACTGTTTTTT.

The chain recombines TRBV7-2 with TRBJ2-7, with TRBD2 as a possible D gene (7 bases). Trimming took 5 bases from V and 7 from J, leaving 27 bases between them. This CDR3 spans 17 amino acids. Germline CDR1 reads SGHTA; CDR2 reads FQGNSA. CDR3 region: CASSPGWRGGPYNEQYF. The CDR3 DNA is TGTGCCAGCAGCCCCGGGTGGAGGGGGGGCCCCTACAATGAGCAGTACTTC.

The chain combines TRBV20-1 with TRBJ2-4, with a possible D match to TRBD2 (5 bases). The closer fit of TRBJ2-7 to the DNA end suggests the J call may be wrong. Germline lookup yields CDR1 DFQATT and CDR2 SNEGSKA (reference sequence). The CDR3 is 15 residues long. The CDR3 coding sequence is TGCAGTACCACCCTAGGAGGTCTGAGCTCCTACGAGCAGTACTTC. Residues: CSTTLGGLSSYEQYF.

The chain's CDR3 is CASSPEYGITYNEQFF. Here the CDR3 DNA reads TGTGCCAGCAGCCCTGAATACGGGATCACCTACAATGAGCAGTTCTTC. The chain links TRBV3-1 to TRBJ2-1; possibly TRBD2 for D (5 bases). Germline V gene sequence: CDR1 LGHDT, CDR2 YNNKEL (reference sequence). The CDR3 contains 16 residues. V was cut by 4 bases and J by 2 bases, with 15 bases left in between.

This sequence joins TRBV12-3 or TRBV12-4 and TRBJ1-2; the D is unclear. The V gene lost 3 bases and the J gene lost 5 bases, with 7 bases spanning the gap. There are 12 residues in the CDR3. CDR3 protein: CASSFNGYGYTF. The CDR3 DNA reads as TGTGCCAGCAGTTTCAACGGTTATGGCTACACCTTC.

This clonotype was counted a few times. The rearrangement uses TRBV7-8 and TRBJ2-5, with 10 bases matching TRBD1. V lost 0 bases to trimming and J lost 3 bases; unmatched junction nucleotides: 1. The germline gives CDR1 SGHVS, CDR2 FQNEAQ. The length of the CDR3 is 15 residues. The CDR3 region has the DNA TGTGCCAGCAGCTTAGCCGGGACAGGGGAAGAGACCCAGTACTTC. This sequence encodes CASSLAGTGEETQYF.